This TCR beta chain was documented in a study of T cell repertoires in cytomegalovirus infection. Worth noting for this clonotype: Its antigen is unknown.

This CDR3 region has 14 residues. Germline trimming cut 2 bases from V and 6 bases from J; bases unmatched to any gene: 3. Germline-derived CDR1 and CDR2 are LGHNA and YSLEER. MiXCR, applied by TCRdb to the reads, yields one record per CDR3 protein. The data contain 300,000 to 400,000 distinct CDR3 sequences, roughly 25% of them singletons. The sample consisted of cultured PBMCs, taken from culture after CMV antigen stimulation. The clonotype was recovered from a human donor in good health (CMV status not recorded). Some clones in this sample may be carry-over from other donors' samples. The chain uses TRBV4-3 and TRBJ2-7; 11 nucleotides agree with TRBD2. The CDR3: CASSQTSGRGEQYF. The CDR3 nucleotides read TGCGCCAGCAGCCAAACTAGCGGGAGAGGCGAGCAGTACTTC.